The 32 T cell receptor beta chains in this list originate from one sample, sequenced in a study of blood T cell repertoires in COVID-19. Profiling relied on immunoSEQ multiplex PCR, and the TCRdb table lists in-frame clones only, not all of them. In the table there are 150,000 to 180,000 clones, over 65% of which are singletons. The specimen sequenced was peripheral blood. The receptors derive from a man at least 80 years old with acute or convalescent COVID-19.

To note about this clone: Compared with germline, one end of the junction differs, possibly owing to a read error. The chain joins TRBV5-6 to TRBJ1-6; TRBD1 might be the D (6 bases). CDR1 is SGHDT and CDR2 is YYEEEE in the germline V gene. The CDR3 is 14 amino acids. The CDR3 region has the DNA TGTGCCAGCCGCTTGGGGGGCGTGAATTCACCCCTCCACTTT. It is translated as CASRLGGVNSPLHF. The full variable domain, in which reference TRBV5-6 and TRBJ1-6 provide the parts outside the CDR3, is DAGVTQSPTHLIKTRGQQVTLRCSPKSGHDTVSWYQQALGQGPQFIFQYYEEEERQRGNFPDRFSGHQFPNYSSELNVNALLLGDSALYLCASRLGGVNSPLHFGNGTRLTVT.

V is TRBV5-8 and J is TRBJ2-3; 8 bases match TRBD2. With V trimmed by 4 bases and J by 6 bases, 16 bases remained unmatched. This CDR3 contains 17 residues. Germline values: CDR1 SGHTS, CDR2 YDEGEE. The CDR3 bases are TGTGCCAGCAGCCGAGGCCCGCGGGGGGCTCCTTGGGATACGCAGTATTTT. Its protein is CASSRGPRGAPWDTQYF.

The CDR3 DNA reads TGTGCCAGTGAACCGGGACAGCGATCTGAAGCTTTCTTT. Translated, it gives CASEPGQRSEAFF. This sequence joins TRBV28 and TRBJ1-1, with TRBD1 matching over 7 bases. Germline CDR1 is MDHEN and CDR2 is SYDVKM. The CDR3 is made up of 13 amino acids. Trimming at V came to 9 bases and at J to 6 bases, leaving 10 bases not matched to a gene.

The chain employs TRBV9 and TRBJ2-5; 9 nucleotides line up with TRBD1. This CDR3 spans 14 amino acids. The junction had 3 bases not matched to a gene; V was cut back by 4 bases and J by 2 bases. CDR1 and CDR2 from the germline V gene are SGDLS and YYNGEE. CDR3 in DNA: TGTGCCAGCAGCCAACAGGGGGCGCAAGAGACCCAGTACTTC. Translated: CASSQQGAQETQYF.

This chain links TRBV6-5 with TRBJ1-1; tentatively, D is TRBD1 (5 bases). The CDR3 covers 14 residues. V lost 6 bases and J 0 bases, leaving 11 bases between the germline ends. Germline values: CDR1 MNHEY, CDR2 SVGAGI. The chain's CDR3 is CASREGPMNTEAFF. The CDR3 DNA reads TGTGCCAGCAGGGAGGGACCGATGAACACTGAAGCTTTCTTT.

CDR3 region: CASSQDAGTGNYGYTF. Written as DNA, the CDR3 is TGCGCCAGCAGCCAAGACGCCGGGACAGGGAACTATGGCTACACCTTC. The J gene is TRBJ1-2, the V gene TRBV4-3, with 9 bases lining up with TRBD1. V lost 0 bases to trimming and J lost 2 bases; unmatched junction nucleotides: 4. Per germline, CDR1 LGHNA and CDR2 YSLEER. The CDR3 runs to 16 residues.

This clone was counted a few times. The CDR3 coding sequence is TGTGCCAGCAGCTTAGCCACGACAGGGAAGGCTGGCTACACCTTC. It is translated as CASSLATTGKAGYTF. This rearrangement joins TRBV7-2 to TRBJ1-2, with 7 bases matching TRBD1. The germline V gene has CDR1 SGHTA and CDR2 FQGNSA. V gave up 0 bases and J gave up 7 bases; unmatched junction bases: 8. The CDR3 loop spans 15 amino acids.

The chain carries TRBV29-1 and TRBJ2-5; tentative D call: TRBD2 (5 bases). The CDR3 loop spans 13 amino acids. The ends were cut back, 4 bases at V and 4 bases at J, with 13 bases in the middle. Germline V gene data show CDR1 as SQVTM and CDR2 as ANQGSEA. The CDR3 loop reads CSVVEVSGETQYF. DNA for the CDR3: TGCAGCGTTGTGGAGGTTTCGGGAGAGACCCAGTACTTC.

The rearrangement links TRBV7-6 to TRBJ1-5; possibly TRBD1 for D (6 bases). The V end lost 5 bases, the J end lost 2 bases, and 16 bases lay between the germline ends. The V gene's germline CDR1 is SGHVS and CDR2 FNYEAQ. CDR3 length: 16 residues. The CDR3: CASSRQQAGGNQPQHF. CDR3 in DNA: TGTGCCAGCAGCAGACAGCAGGCAGGGGGCAATCAGCCCCAGCATTTT.

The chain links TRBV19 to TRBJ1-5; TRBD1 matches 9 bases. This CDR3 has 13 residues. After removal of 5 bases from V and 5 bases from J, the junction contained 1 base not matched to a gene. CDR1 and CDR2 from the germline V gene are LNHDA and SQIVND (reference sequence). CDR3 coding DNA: TGTGCCAGTAGTCGGACAGGGGATCAGCCCCAGCATTTT. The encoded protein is CASSRTGDQPQHF.

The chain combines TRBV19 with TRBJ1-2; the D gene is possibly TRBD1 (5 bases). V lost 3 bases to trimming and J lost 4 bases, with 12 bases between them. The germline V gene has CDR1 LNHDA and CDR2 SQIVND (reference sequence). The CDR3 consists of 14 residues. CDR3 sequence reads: CASSIFWDSYGYTF. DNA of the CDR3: TGTGCCAGTAGTATCTTTTGGGACTCCTATGGCTACACCTTC.

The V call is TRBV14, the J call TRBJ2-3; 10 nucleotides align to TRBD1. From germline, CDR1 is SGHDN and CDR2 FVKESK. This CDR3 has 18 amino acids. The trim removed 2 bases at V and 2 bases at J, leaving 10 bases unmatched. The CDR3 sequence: CASSQIPFGTGVTDTQYF. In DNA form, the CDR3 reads TGTGCCAGCAGCCAAATTCCGTTCGGGACAGGGGTCACAGATACGCAGTATTTT.

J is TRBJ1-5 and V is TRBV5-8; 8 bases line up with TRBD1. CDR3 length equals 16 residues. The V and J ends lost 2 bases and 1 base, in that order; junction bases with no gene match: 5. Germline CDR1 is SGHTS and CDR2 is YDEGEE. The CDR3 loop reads CASSFSGGASNQPQHF. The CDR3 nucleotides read TGTGCCAGCAGCTTCTCAGGGGGCGCGAGCAATCAGCCCCAGCATTTT.

Here the CDR3 DNA reads TGTGCCAGCAGCGACCCGGGACAGAGCACAGATACGCAGTATTTT. Residues: CASSDPGQSTDTQYF. The chain joins TRBV7-9 to TRBJ2-3, with 7 nucleotides matching TRBD1. This CDR3 spans 15 amino acids. Germline V CDR1 and CDR2: SEHNR, FQNEAQ (reference sequence). J lost 0 bases, V lost 5 bases, and 5 bases had no gene match. The whole variable domain, filled in from reference TRBV7-9 and TRBJ2-3, reads DTGVSQNPRHKITKRGQNVTFRCDPISEHNRLYWYRQTLGQGPEFLTYFQNEAQLEKSRLLSDRFSAERPKGSFSTLEIQRTEQGDSAMYLCASSDPGQSTDTQYFGPGTRLTVL.

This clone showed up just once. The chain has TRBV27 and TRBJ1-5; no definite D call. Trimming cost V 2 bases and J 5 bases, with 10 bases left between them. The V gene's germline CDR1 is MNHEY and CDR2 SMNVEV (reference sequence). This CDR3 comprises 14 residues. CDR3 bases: TGTGCCAGCAGTTTAGAGGCCGTTGATCAGCCCCAGCATTTT. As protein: CASSLEAVDQPQHF.

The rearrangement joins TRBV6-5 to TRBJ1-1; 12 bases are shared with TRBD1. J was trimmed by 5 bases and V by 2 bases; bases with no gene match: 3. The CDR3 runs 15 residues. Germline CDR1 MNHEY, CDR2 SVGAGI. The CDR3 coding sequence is TGTGCCAGCAGTTACCGGGACAGGGGGCGGACTGAAGCTTTCTTT. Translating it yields CASSYRDRGRTEAFF.

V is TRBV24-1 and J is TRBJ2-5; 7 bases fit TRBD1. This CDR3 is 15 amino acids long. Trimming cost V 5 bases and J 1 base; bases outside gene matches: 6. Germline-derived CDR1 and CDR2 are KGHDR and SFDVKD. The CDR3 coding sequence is TGTGCCACCAGTGCCCTGGGGACAGTCCAAGAGACCCAGTACTTC. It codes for CATSALGTVQETQYF.

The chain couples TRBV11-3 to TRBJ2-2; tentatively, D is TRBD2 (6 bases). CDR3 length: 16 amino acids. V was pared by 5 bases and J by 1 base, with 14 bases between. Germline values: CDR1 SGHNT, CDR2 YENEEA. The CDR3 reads CASSPGKAGNTGELFF. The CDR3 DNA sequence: TGTGCCAGCAGCCCTGGAAAAGCGGGGAACACCGGGGAGCTGTTTTTT. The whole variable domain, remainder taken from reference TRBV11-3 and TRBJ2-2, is EAGVVQSPRYKIIEKKQPVAFWCNPISGHNTLYWYLQNLGQGPELLIRYENEEAVDDSQLPKDRFSAERLKGVDSTLKIQPAELGDSAVYLCASSPGKAGNTGELFFGEGSRLTVL.

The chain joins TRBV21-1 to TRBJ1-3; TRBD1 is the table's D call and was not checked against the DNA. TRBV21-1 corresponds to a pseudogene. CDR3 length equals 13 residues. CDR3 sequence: CASSKTVRNTIYF. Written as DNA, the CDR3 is TGTGCCAGCAGCAAGACAGTTAGAAACACCATATATTTT.

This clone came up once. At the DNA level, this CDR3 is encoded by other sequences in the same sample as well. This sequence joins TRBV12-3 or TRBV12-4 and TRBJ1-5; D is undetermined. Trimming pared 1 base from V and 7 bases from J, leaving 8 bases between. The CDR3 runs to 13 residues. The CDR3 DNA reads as TGTGCCAGCAGTTTAGGAGGTGGACAGCCCCAGCATTTT. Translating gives CASSLGGGQPQHF.

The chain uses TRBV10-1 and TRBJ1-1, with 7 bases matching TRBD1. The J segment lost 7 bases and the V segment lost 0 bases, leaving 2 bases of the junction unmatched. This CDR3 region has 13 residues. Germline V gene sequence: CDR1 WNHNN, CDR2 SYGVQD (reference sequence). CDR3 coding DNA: TGCGCCAGCAGTGAGTCAAGGGGGCGTGAAGCTTTCTTT. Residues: CASSESRGREAFF.

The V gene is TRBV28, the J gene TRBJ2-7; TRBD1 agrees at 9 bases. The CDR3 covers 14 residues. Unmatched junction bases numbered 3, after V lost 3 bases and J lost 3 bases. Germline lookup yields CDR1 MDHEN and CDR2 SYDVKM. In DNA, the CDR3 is TGTGCCAGCAGTTTGACAGGGGGGGTCTACGAGCAGTACGTC. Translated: CASSLTGGVYEQYV.

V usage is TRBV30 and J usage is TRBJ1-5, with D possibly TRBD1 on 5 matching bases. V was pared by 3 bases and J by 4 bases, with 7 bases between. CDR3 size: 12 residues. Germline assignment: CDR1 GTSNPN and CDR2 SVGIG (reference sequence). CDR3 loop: CAWREGNQPQHF. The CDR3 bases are TGTGCCTGGAGGGAGGGGAATCAGCCCCAGCATTTT.

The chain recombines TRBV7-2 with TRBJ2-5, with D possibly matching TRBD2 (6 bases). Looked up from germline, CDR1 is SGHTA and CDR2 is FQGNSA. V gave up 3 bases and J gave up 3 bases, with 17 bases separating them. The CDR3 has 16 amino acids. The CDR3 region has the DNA TGTGCCAGCAGCTTCCCTCCGGATCGACTAGAAGAGACCCAGTACTTC. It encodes CASSFPPDRLEETQYF. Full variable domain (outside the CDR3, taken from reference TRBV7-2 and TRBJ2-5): GAGVSQSPSNKVTEKGKDVELRCDPISGHTALYWYRQSLGQGLEFLIYFQGNSAPDKSGLPSDRFSAERTGGSVSTLTIQRTQQEDSAVYLCASSFPPDRLEETQYFGPGTRLLVL.

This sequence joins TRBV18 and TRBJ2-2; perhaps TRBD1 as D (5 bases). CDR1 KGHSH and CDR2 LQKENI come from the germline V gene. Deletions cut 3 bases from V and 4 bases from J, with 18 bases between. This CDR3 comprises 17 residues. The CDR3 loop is CASSPVPSTGFTGELFF. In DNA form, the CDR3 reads TGTGCCAGCTCACCCGTACCTTCCACAGGTTTCACCGGGGAGCTGTTTTTT.

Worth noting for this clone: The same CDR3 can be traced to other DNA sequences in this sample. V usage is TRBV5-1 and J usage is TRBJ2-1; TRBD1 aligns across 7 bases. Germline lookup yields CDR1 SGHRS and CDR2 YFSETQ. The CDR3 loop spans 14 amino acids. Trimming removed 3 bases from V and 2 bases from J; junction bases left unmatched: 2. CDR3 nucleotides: TGCGCCAGCAGCTCGGGACAGCCCTACAATGAGCAGTTCTTC. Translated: CASSSGQPYNEQFF.

The CDR3: CASSELRVGQPQHF. For the CDR3, the DNA is TGTGCCAGCAGTGAGCTCAGGGTAGGACAGCCCCAGCATTTT. The rearrangement uses TRBV2 and TRBJ1-5; a possible D gene is TRBD1 (5 bases). The CDR3 has 14 residues. Germline loops: CDR1 SNHLY, CDR2 FYNNEI. V gave up 3 bases and J gave up 7 bases, with 13 bases separating them.

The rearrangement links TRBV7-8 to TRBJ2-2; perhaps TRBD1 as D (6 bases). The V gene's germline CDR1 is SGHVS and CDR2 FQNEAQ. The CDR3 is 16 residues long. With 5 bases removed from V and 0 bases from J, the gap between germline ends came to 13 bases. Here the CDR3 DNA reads TGTGCCAGCAGCCGCTTAGGGGGACCGAACACCGGGGAGCTGTTTTTT. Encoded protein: CASSRLGGPNTGELFF.

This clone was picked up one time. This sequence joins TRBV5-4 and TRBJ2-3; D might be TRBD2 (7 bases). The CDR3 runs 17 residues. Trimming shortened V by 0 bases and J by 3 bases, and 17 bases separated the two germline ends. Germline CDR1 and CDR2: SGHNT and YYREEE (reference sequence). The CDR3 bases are TGTGCCAGCAGCTTGGGTGGTGGGGGGGCCTTGACAGATACGCAGTATTTT. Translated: CASSLGGGGALTDTQYF.

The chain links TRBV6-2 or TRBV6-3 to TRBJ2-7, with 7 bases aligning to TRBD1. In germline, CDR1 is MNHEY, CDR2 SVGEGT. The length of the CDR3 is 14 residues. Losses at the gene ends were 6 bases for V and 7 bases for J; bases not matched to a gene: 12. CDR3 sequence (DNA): TGTGCCAGCAGCCGGACAGGCTCAGTTATAGAGCAGTACTTC. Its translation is CASSRTGSVIEQYF.

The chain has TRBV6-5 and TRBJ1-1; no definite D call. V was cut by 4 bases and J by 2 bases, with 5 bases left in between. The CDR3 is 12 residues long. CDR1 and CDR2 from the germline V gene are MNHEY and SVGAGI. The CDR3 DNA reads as TGTGCCAGCAGTTCGACTAACACTGAAGCTTTCTTT. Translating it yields CASSSTNTEAFF.

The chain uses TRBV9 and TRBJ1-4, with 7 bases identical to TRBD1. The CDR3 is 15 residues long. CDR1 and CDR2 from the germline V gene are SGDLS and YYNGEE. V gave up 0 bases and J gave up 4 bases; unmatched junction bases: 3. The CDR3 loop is CASSVGTGINEKLFF. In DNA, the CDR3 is TGTGCCAGCAGCGTAGGGACAGGTATTAATGAAAAACTGTTTTTT.